These 9 T cell receptor beta chains came from one sample sequenced in a study of T cell clonality in common variable immunodeficiency. Method: immunoSEQ multiplex PCR; TCRdb's copy keeps in-frame clones and lacks some. The sample holds roughly 70,000 clones, and no clone turns up only once. The sequencing sample was made of peripheral blood mononuclear cells. All receptors come from a person aged 18 to 75 in good health.

This clone appeared a few times. The read is 3 residues too short to cover the CDR3 end, so that end is filled in from the germline J gene. This sequence joins TRBV5-1 and TRBJ2-7, with 7 bases lining up with TRBD1. Per the germline V gene, CDR1 is SGHRS and CDR2 is YFSETQ. The length of the CDR3 is 14 residues. V shed 0 bases and J 5 bases; nucleotides not matched to a gene: 5. The covered CDR3 bases are TGCGCCAGCAGCTTGGGGGACAGTAAGGACGAG. As protein: CASSLGDSKDE. From start to end, the CDR3 is CASSLGDSKDEQYF. The variable domain in full, with the rest retrieved from reference TRBV5-1 and TRBJ2-7, is KAGVTQTPRYLIKTRGQQVTLSCSPISGHRSVSWYQQTPGQGLQFLFEYFSETQRNKGNFPGRFSGRQFSNSRSEMNVSTLELGDSALYLCASSLGDSKDEQYFGPGTRLTVT.

This clone was observed many times. The DNA read from the CDR3 is TGCAGCGTTGTCAGGGCGAACACTGAA. It is translated as CSVVRANTE. The CDR3 in full is CSVVRANTEAFF. This chain joins TRBV29-1 and TRBJ1-1; D might be TRBD1 (5 bases). From the germline J gene comes the end of the CDR3, since the read stops 3 residues before it. Germline V gives CDR1 SQVTM, CDR2 ANQGSEA. Trimming took 4 bases from V and 1 from J, leaving 7 bases between them. The CDR3 length is 12 residues. Looking up the rest from reference TRBV29-1 and TRBJ1-1 gives the full variable domain: SAVISQKPSRDICQRGTSLTIQCQVDSQVTMMFWYRQQPGQSLTLIATANQGSEATYESGFVIDKFPISRPNLTFSTLTVSNMSPEDSSIYLCSVVRANTEAFFGQGTRLTVV.

This clone was seen at least ten times. The CDR3 is cut off 3 residues early in the read; its end comes from the germline J gene. The chain employs TRBV19 and TRBJ2-7; 8 bases align to TRBD2. Germline-derived CDR1 and CDR2 are LNHDA and SQIVND (reference sequence). CDR3 length: 15 residues. The junction had 8 bases not matched to a gene; V was cut back by 3 bases and J by 4 bases. The covered CDR3 bases are TGTGCCAGTAGTATGGCTTCGGGGGGGCATTACGAG. Protein: CASSMASGGHYE. In full, the CDR3 is CASSMASGGHYEQYF.

This clone appeared many times. The read ends 3 residues before the CDR3 terminus; that terminus is restored from the germline J gene. The chain uses TRBV19 and TRBJ2-1; D is perhaps TRBD1 (5 bases). CDR3 length: 17 amino acids. Trimming removed 6 bases at V and 6 bases at J, with 24 bases between. CDR1 and CDR2 from the germline V gene are LNHDA and SQIVND (reference sequence). The CDR3 bases that were read are TGTGCCAGTAGCCCCAGCGTTGTGACAGCGAACCTCAATGAG. It is translated as CASSPSVVTANLNE. The entire CDR3 reads CASSPSVVTANLNEQFF. The variable domain in full, with the rest retrieved from reference TRBV19 and TRBJ2-1, is DGGITQSPKYLFRKEGQNVTLSCEQNLNHDAMYWYRQDPGQGLRLIYYSQIVNDFQKGDIAEGYSVSREKKESFPLTVTSAQKNPTAFYLCASSPSVVTANLNEQFFGPGTRLTVL.

This clone was seen repeatedly, ten times or more. The read finishes 3 residues shy of the CDR3 end, and the germline J gene is used to complete it. The chain combines TRBV28 with TRBJ1-1, with 8 bases identical to TRBD1. Germline V lookup: CDR1 MDHEN, CDR2 SYDVKM. V gave up 2 bases and J gave up 3 bases; unmatched junction bases: 11. This CDR3 region has 17 residues. The CDR3 reads CASSLPWTGRAYTEAFF. The DNA read from the CDR3 is TGTGCCAGCAGTTTACCCTGGACAGGGAGGGCTTACACTGAA.

This clone has at least ten counts. The CDR3 end lies 3 residues beyond the end of the read and is filled in from the germline J gene. The chain has TRBV20-1 and TRBJ2-4, with TRBD2 matching over 8 bases. After removal of 0 bases from V and 0 bases from J, the junction contained 7 bases not matched to a gene. This CDR3 is built from 17 residues. The germline gives CDR1 DFQATT, CDR2 SNEGSKA (reference sequence). CDR3 DNA (partial): TGCAGTGCTAGAGATACGTTAGCGGGACTAGCCAAAAACATT. Translated, it gives CSARDTLAGLAKNI. The whole CDR3 is CSARDTLAGLAKNIQYF.

This clone was counted many times. The sequenced part of the CDR3 DNA is TGTGCCAGTAGTAGGACCGGGACTAGCGGGGAAGGTGAG. This encodes CASSRTGTSGEGE. The entire CDR3 is CASSRTGTSGEGEQFF. The chain joins TRBV19 to TRBJ2-1; 13 nucleotides agree with TRBD2. The observed sequence ends 3 residues before the CDR3 terminus, with the missing tail filled in from the germline J gene. This CDR3 is 16 amino acids long. Trimming removed 4 bases from V and 9 bases from J; junction bases left unmatched: 9. Germline lookup yields CDR1 LNHDA and CDR2 SQIVND (reference sequence).

This clone was detected ten times or more. From the germline J gene comes the end of the CDR3, since the read stops 3 residues before it. V is TRBV10-3 and J is TRBJ2-3, with D possibly being TRBD1 (6 bases). Trimming shortened V by 3 bases and J by 3 bases, and 16 bases separated the two germline ends. There are 16 residues in the CDR3. Per the germline V gene, CDR1 is ENHRY and CDR2 is SYGVKD. The CDR3 spells CAISEIKSGVTDTQYF. The part of the CDR3 DNA that was read is TGTGCCATCAGTGAAATAAAGTCAGGGGTAACAGATACG.

This clone appeared many times. The read falls 3 residues short of the CDR3 end, and the missing part is taken from the germline J gene. The genes are TRBV15 and TRBJ2-1; 10 bases match TRBD2. Germline CDR1 LNHNV, CDR2 YYDKDF (reference sequence). The V and J ends lost 6 bases and 3 bases, in that order; junction bases with no gene match: 2. The CDR3 totals 14 residues. The CDR3 bases that were read are TGTGCCACCAGTCGGACTAGCGGCTACAATGAG. Translation: CATSRTSGYNE. The CDR3 reads in full as CATSRTSGYNEQFF. The full variable domain, in which reference TRBV15 and TRBJ2-1 provide the parts outside the CDR3, is DAMVIQNPRYQVTQFGKPVTLSCSQTLNHNVMYWYQQKSSQAPKLLFHYYDKDFNNEADTPDNFQSRRPNTSFCFLDIRSPGLGDTAMYLCATSRTSGYNEQFFGPGTRLTVL.